The 6 T cell receptor beta chains in this list originate from one sample, sequenced in a study of T-cell memory formation after mild COVID-19 (dated by TCRdb to 2020 to 2022). Libraries came from 5' RACE. The sequencer was an Illumina NovaSeq 6000. Through fastp at Q25 and MiXCR, TCRdb rebuilt clones from the public reads, retaining in-frame beta chains. Every CDR3 protein is listed once, alongside the most common genes and DNA of its rows. The sample yields about 360,000 distinct CDR3 sequences; approximately 15% were counted once. The ten largest clonotypes hold roughly 22% of the sample. Sequenced sample: PBMCs or a T cell subset sorted from them (not recorded which). These receptors were obtained from a man between 18 and 29 years old who had mild COVID-19 (a few samples of this study predate the infection). The sample titles of this study are shuffled in the database, so cell type and time point are left out; the donor was told from shared clones.

This chain links TRBV20-1 with TRBJ2-3, with D perhaps matching TRBD2 (5 bases). Germline V gene lookup returns CDR1 DFQATT and CDR2 SNEGSKA (reference sequence). V was clipped by 4 bases and J by 3 bases, with 11 bases between them. This CDR3 has 13 residues. The CDR3 is CSATSQRTDTQYF. In DNA, the CDR3 is TGCAGTGCTACTAGCCAGAGAACAGATACGCAGTATTTT.

This clonotype came up once. The chain uses TRBV30 and TRBJ2-3; 10 bases match TRBD1. V shed 0 bases, J shed 4 bases, and the junction held 7 bases outside the gene matches. Germline V gene lookup returns CDR1 GTSNPN and CDR2 SVGIG (reference sequence). This CDR3 contains 16 residues. This CDR3 is CAWSVEGQGTSDTQYF. The CDR3 DNA reads as TGTGCCTGGAGTGTAGAGGGACAGGGGACCTCAGATACGCAGTATTTT.

This chain joins TRBV4-1 and TRBJ1-2, with D possibly being TRBD1 (5 bases). This CDR3 contains 14 residues. Germline V gene lookup returns CDR1 MGHRA and CDR2 YSYEKL. Trimming took 1 base from V and 4 from J, leaving 10 bases between them. Here the CDR3 DNA reads TGCGCCAGCAGCCAAGTGTCAGGGCCCTATGGCTACACCTTC. Translating it yields CASSQVSGPYGYTF.

J is TRBJ1-2 and V is TRBV12-3 or TRBV12-4; possible D gene TRBD1, 5 bases. The germline V and J ends were trimmed by 3 bases and 7 bases, with 12 bases remaining between them. This CDR3 spans 13 amino acids. The DNA of the CDR3 is TGTGCCAGCAGTTTTTCCCGGGGGGGTGGCTACACCTTC. Amino acid sequence: CASSFSRGGGYTF.

This clonotype came up a few times. The V gene is TRBV11-2, the J gene TRBJ1-2; D unclear. Trimming left V 1 base short and J 6 bases short, with 12 bases between. The CDR3 extends over 14 amino acids. CDR1 and CDR2 (germline): SGHAT, FQNNGV. This CDR3 is CASSLALGNHGYTF. For the CDR3, the DNA is TGTGCCAGCAGCTTAGCCCTGGGGAACCATGGCTACACCTTC.

This clonotype has only a few counts. This chain connects TRBV9 to TRBJ2-1; the D gene is possibly TRBD2 (6 bases). The CDR3 covers 14 residues. Trimming stripped 0 bases from V and 7 bases from J, with 11 bases between. Germline V CDR1 and CDR2: SGDLS, YYNGEE. DNA for the CDR3: TGTGCCAGCAGCGTAGGAGGGGAGGAGAATGAGCAGTTCTTC. Its protein is CASSVGGEENEQFF.